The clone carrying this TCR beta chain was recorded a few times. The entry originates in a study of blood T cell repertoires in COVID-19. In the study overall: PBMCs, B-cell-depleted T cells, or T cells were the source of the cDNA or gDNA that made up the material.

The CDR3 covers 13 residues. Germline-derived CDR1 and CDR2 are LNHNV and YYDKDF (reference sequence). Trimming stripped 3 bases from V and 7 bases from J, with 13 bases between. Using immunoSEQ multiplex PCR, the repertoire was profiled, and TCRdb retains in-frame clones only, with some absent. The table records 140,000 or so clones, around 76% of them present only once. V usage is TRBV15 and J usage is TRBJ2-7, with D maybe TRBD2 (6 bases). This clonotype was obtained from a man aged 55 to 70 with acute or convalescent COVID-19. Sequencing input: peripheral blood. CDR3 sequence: CATSSEGLLEQYF. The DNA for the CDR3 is TGTGCCACCAGCAGCGAGGGACTCCTGGAGCAGTACTTC.